The present TCR beta chain was sequenced within a study of shared clonotypes between healthy human individuals. Method: immunoSEQ multiplex PCR; TCRdb's copy keeps in-frame clones and lacks some. This sample has 850,000 to 1,200,000 clones, with 65% to 80% found just once. The donors were all Caucasian adults (living in Nashville, Tennessee). The germline V and J ends were trimmed by 5 bases and 2 bases, with 13 bases remaining between them. CDR3 size: 15 residues. Germline lookup yields CDR1 LNHDA and CDR2 SQIVND (reference sequence). The specimen was memory CD4+ T cells sorted from blood. Subset in this sample: CD45RA-negative fraction. This clonotype was sampled from a young man in good health. The rearrangement joins TRBV19 to TRBJ2-1, with TRBD2 as a possible D gene (6 bases). The CDR3 nucleotides are TGTGCCAGTAGTCTGGAGGGAAATGCCTACAATGAGCAGTTCTTC. Encoded protein: CASSLEGNAYNEQFF.